The 8 T cell receptor beta chains below were found in one sample sequenced in a study of blood T cell repertoires in COVID-19. TCRdb's copy holds only in-frame clones and misses some; the assay was immunoSEQ multiplex PCR. The sample records about 300,000 clones, about nine tenths being singletons. The sample consisted of PBMCs or T cells enriched from blood (not recorded which). These receptors were obtained from a man aged 55-75 years who had recovered from COVID-19.

The chain combines TRBV5-1 with TRBJ2-2, with 12 nucleotides matching TRBD1. The germline V gene encodes CDR1 SGHRS and CDR2 YFSETQ. The CDR3 spans 17 residues. The V gene end was trimmed by 2 bases and the J gene end by 8 bases; junction bases not matched to a gene: 10. CDR3 nucleotide sequence: TGCGCCAGCAGCTTTCCCGGGGACAGGGGGCTGACAGGGGAGCTGTTTTTT. Translation: CASSFPGDRGLTGELFF.

The chain carries TRBV5-1 and TRBJ2-7; 7 bases align to TRBD1. Germline CDR1 and CDR2: SGHRS and YFSETQ. This CDR3 is 14 amino acids long. V shed 0 bases and J 5 bases; nucleotides not matched to a gene: 5. DNA for the CDR3: TGCGCCAGCAGCTTGGTGGCAGGGGGAGACGAGCAGTACTTC. Translated: CASSLVAGGDEQYF.

This clone was seen more than once but under ten times. The chain carries TRBV24-1 and TRBJ1-5, with D possibly matching TRBD1 (6 bases). Between the trimmed V and J ends, which lost 5 bases and 2 bases, there was a span of 12 bases. This CDR3 is built from 15 residues. Germline values: CDR1 KGHDR, CDR2 SFDVKD. For the CDR3, the DNA is TGTGCCACCAGTGGCACAGGGACCCGCAATCAGCCCCAGCATTTT. Translated, it gives CATSGTGTRNQPQHF.

This chain joins TRBV19 and TRBJ2-7; D may be TRBD2 (6 bases). CDR1 LNHDA and CDR2 SQIVND come from the germline V gene (reference sequence). The ends were cut back, 3 bases at V and 12 bases at J, with 12 bases in the middle. The CDR3 loop spans 11 amino acids. In DNA form, the CDR3 reads TGTGCCAGTAGTATCGGAAGGGAGGCGTACTTC. This gives the protein CASSIGREAYF.

The rearrangement joins TRBV7-2 to TRBJ2-7, with 8 bases fitting TRBD2. The length of the CDR3 is 15 residues. CDR1 is SGHTA, CDR2 FQGNSA, per germline. The V gene end was trimmed by 0 bases and the J gene end by 6 bases; junction bases not matched to a gene: 7. CDR3 region: CASSLALREAVEQYF. CDR3 DNA sequence: TGTGCCAGCAGCTTAGCCCTGCGGGAGGCCGTCGAGCAGTACTTC.

This chain links TRBV2 with TRBJ2-3; 10 nucleotides agree with TRBD1. CDR1 and CDR2 from the germline V gene are SNHLY and FYNNEI. This CDR3 has 17 residues. The V and J ends lost 4 bases and 0 bases, in that order; junction bases with no gene match: 7. This CDR3 is CASSVDRGPGSTDTQYF. As DNA, the CDR3 is TGTGCCAGCAGTGTCGACAGGGGGCCAGGAAGCACAGATACGCAGTATTTT.

The chain employs TRBV2 and TRBJ2-3; 9 positions agree with TRBD2. Germline V gene sequence: CDR1 SNHLY, CDR2 FYNNEI. Trimming at V came to 7 bases and at J to 5 bases, leaving 10 bases not matched to a gene. The CDR3 has 15 amino acids. The CDR3 DNA reads TGTGCCAGCAACCGACTAGCGGCCGGGGAAGATACGCAGTATTTT. Translated, it gives CASNRLAAGEDTQYF.

The chain uses TRBV7-2 and TRBJ1-4; D may be TRBD1 (6 bases). The ends were cut back, 5 bases at V and 6 bases at J, with 16 bases in the middle. CDR1 SGHTA and CDR2 FQGNSA come from the germline V gene. There are 15 residues in the CDR3. The CDR3 coding sequence is TGTGCCAGCAGCCCCAGGGCAGGGGATTATGAAAAACTGTTTTTT. Amino acids: CASSPRAGDYEKLFF.